These 9 T cell receptor beta chains originate from one sample sequenced in a study of blood T cells in healthy people across ages. Using a J-beta primer mix together with a sample-barcoded 5' primer, a second PCR was run for roughly 6 to 12 cycles. TCRdb redid the calling of the 5' RACE reads with MiXCR, one entry per CDR3 protein. The table has 650,000 to 900,000 distinct CDR3 sequences, about 62% seen once. Sample: blood. The source of these receptors is a man aged 30 to 39 in good health.

Here the CDR3 reads CAISERQESEQFF. CDR3 nucleotide sequence: TGTGCCATCAGTGAAAGGCAGGAAAGCGAGCAGTTCTTC. The rearrangement uses TRBV10-3 and TRBJ2-1, with D unresolved. Germline-derived CDR1 and CDR2 are ENHRY and SYGVKD. The germline V and J ends were trimmed by 3 bases and 10 bases, with 13 bases remaining between them. The CDR3 runs to 13 residues.

This clonotype was observed a single time. The chain employs TRBV10-3 and TRBJ1-6; D unresolved. This CDR3 region has 14 residues. Germline assignment: CDR1 ENHRY and CDR2 SYGVKD. Trimming cost V 6 bases and J 6 bases, with 12 bases left between them. This chain's CDR3 is CAISLTEINSPLHF. The DNA for the CDR3 is TGTGCCATCAGCCTTACCGAGATTAATTCACCCCTCCACTTT.

This clonotype has just one count. This chain connects TRBV9 to TRBJ2-1, with 7 bases aligning to TRBD1. V lost 3 bases to trimming and J lost 7 bases; unmatched junction nucleotides: 10. Germline values: CDR1 SGDLS, CDR2 YYNGEE. The CDR3 consists of 15 residues. The CDR3 sequence is CASSAGDSKGNEQFF. CDR3 DNA: TGTGCCAGCAGCGCAGGGGACAGCAAGGGAAATGAGCAGTTCTTC.

The rearrangement links TRBV7-9 to TRBJ1-2, with TRBD1 identical over 8 bases. CDR1 and CDR2 (germline): SEHNR, FQNEAQ (reference sequence). This CDR3 contains 15 residues. The V and J ends lost 2 bases and 6 bases, in that order; junction bases with no gene match: 8. The CDR3 reads CASSLRQGAENGYTF. The CDR3 DNA reads as TGTGCCAGCAGCTTAAGGCAGGGGGCTGAGAATGGCTACACCTTC.

V is TRBV7-8 and J is TRBJ1-4, with TRBD1 identical over 9 bases. In germline, CDR1 is SGHVS, CDR2 FQNEAQ. Germline trimming cut 4 bases from V and 8 bases from J; bases unmatched to any gene: 14. The CDR3 is 17 amino acids. The CDR3 spells CASSWSRDRVRVEKLFF. The CDR3 DNA is TGTGCCAGCAGCTGGTCCCGGGACAGGGTTAGGGTCGAAAAACTGTTTTTT. The full variable domain, with the rest looked up from reference TRBV7-8 and TRBJ1-4, is GAGVSQSPRYKVAKRGQDVALRCDPISGHVSLFWYQQALGQGPEFLTYFQNEAQLDKSGLPSDRFFAERPEGSVSTLKIQRTQQEDSAVYLCASSWSRDRVRVEKLFFGSGTQLSVL.

This clonotype was seen only a few times. The rearrangement links TRBV28 to TRBJ1-2; 8 bases are a match to TRBD1. Unmatched junction bases numbered 4, after V lost 5 bases and J lost 2 bases. The CDR3 has 14 residues. CDR1 is MDHEN and CDR2 is SYDVKM in the germline V gene. In DNA form, the CDR3 reads TGTGCCAGCAGTACAGGGGGAGCCAACTATGGCTACACCTTC. Translation gives CASSTGGANYGYTF.

The chain combines TRBV4-3 with TRBJ2-1, with 11 positions matching TRBD2. Germline V gene lookup returns CDR1 LGHNA and CDR2 YSLEER. V lost 2 bases to trimming and J lost 5 bases; unmatched junction nucleotides: 8. CDR3 length equals 17 residues. The CDR3 region is CASSQFTGTSGDNEQFF. In DNA form, the CDR3 reads TGCGCCAGCAGCCAATTTACCGGGACTAGCGGAGACAATGAGCAGTTCTTC.

The chain recombines TRBV12-3 or TRBV12-4 with TRBJ2-2; D possibly corresponds to TRBD1 (6 bases). The CDR3 is 14 amino acids. Trimming removed 6 bases at V and 1 base at J, with 9 bases between. Here the CDR3 reads CASSQGMNTGELFF. The DNA for the CDR3 is TGTGCCAGCAGCCAGGGGATGAACACCGGGGAGCTGTTTTTT.

This clonotype has a handful of counts. This sequence joins TRBV20-1 and TRBJ2-4, with a tentative D call TRBD2 (6 bases). The closer fit of TRBJ2-7 to the DNA end suggests the J call may be wrong. CDR3 length: 14 amino acids. CDR1 is DFQATT and CDR2 is SNEGSKA in the germline V gene (reference sequence). CDR3 region: CSARGGDGTYEQYF. CDR3 nucleotides: TGCAGTGCTAGAGGGGGGGACGGGACCTACGAGCAGTACTTC.